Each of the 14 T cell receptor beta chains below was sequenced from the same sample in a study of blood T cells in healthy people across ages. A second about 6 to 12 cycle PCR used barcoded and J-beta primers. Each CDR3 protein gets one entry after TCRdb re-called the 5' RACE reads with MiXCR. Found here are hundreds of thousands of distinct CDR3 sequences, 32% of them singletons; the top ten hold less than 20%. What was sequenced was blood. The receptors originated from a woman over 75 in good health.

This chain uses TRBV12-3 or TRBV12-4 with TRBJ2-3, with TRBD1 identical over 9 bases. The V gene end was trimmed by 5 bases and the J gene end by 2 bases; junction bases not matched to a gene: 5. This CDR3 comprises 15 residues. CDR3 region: CASSRQGGVTDTQYF. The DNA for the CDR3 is TGTGCCAGCAGTAGACAGGGGGGAGTCACAGATACGCAGTATTTT.

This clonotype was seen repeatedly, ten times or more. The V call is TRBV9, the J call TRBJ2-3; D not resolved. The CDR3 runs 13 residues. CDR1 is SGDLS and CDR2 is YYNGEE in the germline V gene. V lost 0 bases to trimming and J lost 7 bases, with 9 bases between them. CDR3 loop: CASSVAGQHTQYF. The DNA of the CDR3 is TGTGCCAGCAGCGTAGCTGGCCAGCATACGCAGTATTTT.

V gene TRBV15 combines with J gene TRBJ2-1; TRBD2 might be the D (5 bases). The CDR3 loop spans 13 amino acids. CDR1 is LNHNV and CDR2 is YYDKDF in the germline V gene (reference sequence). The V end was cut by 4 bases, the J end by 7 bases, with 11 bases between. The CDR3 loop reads CATSINRGNEQFF. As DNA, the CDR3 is TGTGCCACCAGCATAAACAGAGGGAATGAGCAGTTCTTC.

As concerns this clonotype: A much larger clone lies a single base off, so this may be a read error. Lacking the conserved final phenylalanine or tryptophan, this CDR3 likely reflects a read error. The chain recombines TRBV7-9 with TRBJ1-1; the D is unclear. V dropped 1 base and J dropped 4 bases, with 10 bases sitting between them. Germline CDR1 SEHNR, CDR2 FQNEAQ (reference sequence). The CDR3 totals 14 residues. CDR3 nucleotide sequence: TGTGCCAGCAGCTTAGGGGGAAGGGCCACTGAAGCTTTCATT. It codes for CASSLGGRATEAFI.

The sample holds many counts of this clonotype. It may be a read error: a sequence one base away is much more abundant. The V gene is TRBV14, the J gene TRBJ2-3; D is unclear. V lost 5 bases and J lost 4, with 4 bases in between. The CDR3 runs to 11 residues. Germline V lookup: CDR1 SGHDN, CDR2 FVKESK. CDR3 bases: TGTGCCAGCAGCTCCTCAGATACGCAGTATTTT. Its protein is CASSSSDTQYF.

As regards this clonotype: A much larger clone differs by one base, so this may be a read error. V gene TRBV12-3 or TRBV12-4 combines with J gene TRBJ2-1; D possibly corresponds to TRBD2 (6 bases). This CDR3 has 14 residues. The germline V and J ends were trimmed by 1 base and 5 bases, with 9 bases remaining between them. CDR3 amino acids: CASSLGGVNNEQFF. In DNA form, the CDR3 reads TGTGCCAGCAGTTTAGGCGGGGTGAACAATGAGCAGTTCTTC.

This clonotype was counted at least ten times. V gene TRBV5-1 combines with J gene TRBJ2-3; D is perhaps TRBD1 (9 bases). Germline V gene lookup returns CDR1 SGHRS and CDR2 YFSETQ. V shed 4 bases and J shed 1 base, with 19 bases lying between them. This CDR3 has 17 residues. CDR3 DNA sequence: TGCGCCAGCAGCCCACAGGGGGCTAGCGGGCGCACAGATACGCAGTATTTT. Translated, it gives CASSPQGASGRTDTQYF. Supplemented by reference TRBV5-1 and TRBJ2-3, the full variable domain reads KAGVTQTPRYLIKTRGQQVTLSCSPISGHRSVSWYQQTPGQGLQFLFEYFSETQRNKGNFPGRFSGRQFSNSRSEMNVSTLELGDSALYLCASSPQGASGRTDTQYFGPGTRLTVL.

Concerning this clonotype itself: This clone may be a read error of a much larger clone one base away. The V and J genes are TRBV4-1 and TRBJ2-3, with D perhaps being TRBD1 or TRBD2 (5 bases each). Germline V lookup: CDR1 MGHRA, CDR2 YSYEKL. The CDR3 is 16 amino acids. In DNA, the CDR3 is TGCGCCAGCAGCCAAGATTTTAGGGGAGTCACAGGTACGCAGTATTTT. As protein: CASSQDFRGVTGTQYF.

The CDR3: CASSRLPQLISYEQYF. The CDR3 nucleotides are TGCGCCAGCAGCCGCCTACCACAGCTAATCTCCTACGAGCAGTACTTC. The genes are TRBV4-1 and TRBJ2-7; D not resolved. The germline CDR1 and CDR2 sequences are MGHRA and YSYEKL. The length of the CDR3 is 16 residues. V was trimmed by 4 bases and J by 0 bases, leaving 16 bases between them.

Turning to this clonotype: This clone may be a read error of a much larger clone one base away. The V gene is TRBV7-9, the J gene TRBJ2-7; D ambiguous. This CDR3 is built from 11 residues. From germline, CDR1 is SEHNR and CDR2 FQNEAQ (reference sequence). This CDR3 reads CASSSYLGANF. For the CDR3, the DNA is TGTGCCAGCAGCTCCTATCTTGGCGCGAACTTC.

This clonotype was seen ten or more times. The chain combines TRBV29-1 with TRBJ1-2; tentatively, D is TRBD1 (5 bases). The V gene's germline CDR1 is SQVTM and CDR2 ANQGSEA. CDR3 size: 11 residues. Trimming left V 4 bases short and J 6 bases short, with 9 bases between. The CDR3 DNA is TGCAGCGTTGGCGTGGGGGATGGCTACACCTTC. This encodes CSVGVGDGYTF.

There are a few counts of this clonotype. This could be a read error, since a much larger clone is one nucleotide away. CDR3 protein: CANSERSGSEQFF. The CDR3 DNA follows: TGTGCCAACAGCGAGAGGAGCGGGTCTGAGCAGTTCTTC. The gene calls are TRBV9 and TRBJ2-1; D might be TRBD2 (6 bases). The germline V gene has CDR1 SGDLS and CDR2 YYNGEE. This CDR3 comprises 13 residues.

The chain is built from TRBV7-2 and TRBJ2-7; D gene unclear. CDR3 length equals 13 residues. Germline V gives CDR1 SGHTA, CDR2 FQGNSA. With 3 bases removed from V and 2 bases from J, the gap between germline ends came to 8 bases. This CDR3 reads CASSFPDPYEQYF. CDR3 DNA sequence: TGTGCCAGCAGCTTCCCCGATCCCTACGAGCAGTACTTC.

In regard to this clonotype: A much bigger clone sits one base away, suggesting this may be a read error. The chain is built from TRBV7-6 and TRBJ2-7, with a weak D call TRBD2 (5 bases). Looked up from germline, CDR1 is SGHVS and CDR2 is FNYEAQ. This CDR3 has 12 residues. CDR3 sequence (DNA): TGTGCCAACAGCTTAGCGAACTACGAGCAGTACTTC. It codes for CANSLANYEQYF.